This T cell receptor (beta chain) was sequenced in a study of lymphopenia after photon versus proton radiotherapy. The CDR3 is 15 residues long. V shed 3 bases and J shed 0 bases, with 12 bases lying between them. Germline V CDR1 and CDR2: KGHSH, LQKENI. TCRdb's table, derived via immunoSEQ multiplex PCR, lists solely in-frame clones and lacks some. This table holds 67,000 or so clones, about 87% found once. Study-level findings and limits: Survival link was tested only in deceased patients; proton benefit remains a possibility. Photon-treated patients lost naive T cells and TCR diversity; proton-treated stayed stable. Post-nadir diversity loss with photons came from oligoclonal expansion, particularly CD8+ Temra cells. In patients who died, overall survival fell as post-nadir TCR diversity dropped more.

As for this clone: What it recognizes is unknown.

V and J are TRBV18 and TRBJ2-7; no clear D gene. Sequenced material: peripheral blood, taken from a patient treated with proton-based radiotherapy. The receptor was isolated from an older man with esophageal cancer. CDR3 DNA: TGTGCCAGCTCACCGGTAGGGCGGAGCTCCTACGAGCAGTACTTC. Translated: CASSPVGRSSYEQYF.